This entry concerns a single TCR beta chain. This sample is part of a study of blood T cells in healthy people across ages. Sample-barcoded 5' priming and a J-beta primer mix drove a second PCR of 7 to 11 cycles. Sequencing recovered at least 2.5 million CDR3-containing paired-end reads from each sample. From the 5' RACE reads, TCRdb called clonotypes with MiXCR, one entry per CDR3 protein. The top ten clones hold about 3% of a sample with approximately 780,000 distinct CDR3 sequences, roughly 25% of them seen once. The CDR3 consists of 17 residues. Germline CDR1 and CDR2: ENHRY and SYGVKD. Trimming left V 4 bases short and J 3 bases short, with 22 bases between. These data are also associated with another study on T cells of mothers and their children.

The sequenced sample consisted of blood. The sequence derives from a boy aged 5 to 17 in good health. The chain is built from TRBV10-3 and TRBJ2-7; perhaps TRBD1 as D (8 bases). CDR3 loop: CAISVKRQGRVLYEQYF. The DNA for the CDR3 is TGTGCCATCAGTGTTAAACGACAGGGGAGGGTGCTCTACGAGCAGTACTTC.